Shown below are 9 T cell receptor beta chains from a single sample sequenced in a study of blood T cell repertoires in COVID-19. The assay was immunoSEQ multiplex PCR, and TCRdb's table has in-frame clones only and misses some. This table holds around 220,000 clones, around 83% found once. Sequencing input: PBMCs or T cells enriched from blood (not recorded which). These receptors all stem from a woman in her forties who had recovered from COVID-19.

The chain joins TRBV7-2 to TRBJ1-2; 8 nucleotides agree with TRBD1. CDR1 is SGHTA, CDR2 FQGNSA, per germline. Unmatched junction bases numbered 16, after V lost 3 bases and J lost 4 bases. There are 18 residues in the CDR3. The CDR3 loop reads CASSFRPVTGVSGYGYTF. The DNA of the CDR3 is TGTGCCAGCAGCTTTCGGCCGGTGACAGGGGTTTCGGGCTATGGCTACACCTTC. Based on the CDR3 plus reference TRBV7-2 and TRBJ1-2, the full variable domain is GAGVSQSPSNKVTEKGKDVELRCDPISGHTALYWYRQSLGQGLEFLIYFQGNSAPDKSGLPSDRFSAERTGGSVSTLTIQRTQQEDSAVYLCASSFRPVTGVSGYGYTFGSGTRLTVV.

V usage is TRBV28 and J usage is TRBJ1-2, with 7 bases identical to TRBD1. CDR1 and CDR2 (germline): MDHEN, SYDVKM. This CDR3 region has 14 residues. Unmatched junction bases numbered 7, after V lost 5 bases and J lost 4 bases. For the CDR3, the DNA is TGTGCCAGCAGTCGATACAGGACAGGCTATGGCTACACCTTC. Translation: CASSRYRTGYGYTF.

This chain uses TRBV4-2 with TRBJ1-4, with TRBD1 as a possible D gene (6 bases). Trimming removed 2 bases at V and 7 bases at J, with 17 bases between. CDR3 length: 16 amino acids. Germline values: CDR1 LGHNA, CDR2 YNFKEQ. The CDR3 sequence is CASSQNPDSSSEKLFF. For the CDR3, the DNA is TGTGCCAGCAGCCAAAATCCGGACAGTTCCAGTGAAAAACTGTTTTTT.

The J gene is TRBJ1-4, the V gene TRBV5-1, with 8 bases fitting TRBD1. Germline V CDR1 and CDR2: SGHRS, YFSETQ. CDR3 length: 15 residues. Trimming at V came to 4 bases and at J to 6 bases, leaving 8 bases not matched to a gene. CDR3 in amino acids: CASSTGQGDYEKLFF. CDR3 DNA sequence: TGCGCCAGCAGCACCGGACAGGGTGATTATGAAAAACTGTTTTTT.

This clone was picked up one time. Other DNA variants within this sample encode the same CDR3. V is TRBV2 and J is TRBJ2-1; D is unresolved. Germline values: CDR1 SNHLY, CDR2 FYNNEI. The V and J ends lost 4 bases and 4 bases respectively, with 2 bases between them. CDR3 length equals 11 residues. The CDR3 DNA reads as TGTGCCAGCAGTGCTTACAATGAGCAGTTCTTC. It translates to CASSAYNEQFF.

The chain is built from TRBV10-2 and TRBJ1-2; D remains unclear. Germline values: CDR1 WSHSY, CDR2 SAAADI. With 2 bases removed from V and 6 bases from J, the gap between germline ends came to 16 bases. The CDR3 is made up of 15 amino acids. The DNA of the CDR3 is TGCGCCAGCAGTGAGCGTAGGGAGGCGGGGAATGGCTACACCTTC. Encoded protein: CASSERREAGNGYTF.

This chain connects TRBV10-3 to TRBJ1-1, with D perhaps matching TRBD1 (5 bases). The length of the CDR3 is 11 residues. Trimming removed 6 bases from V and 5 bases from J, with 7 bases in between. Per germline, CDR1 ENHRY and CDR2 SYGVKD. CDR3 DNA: TGTGCCATCAGCCCAGGGACTGAAGCTTTCTTT. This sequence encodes CAISPGTEAFF.

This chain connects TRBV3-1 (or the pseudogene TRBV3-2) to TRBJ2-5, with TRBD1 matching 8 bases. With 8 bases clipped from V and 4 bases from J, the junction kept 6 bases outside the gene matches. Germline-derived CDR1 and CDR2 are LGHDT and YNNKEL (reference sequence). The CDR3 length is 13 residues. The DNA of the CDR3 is TGTGCCAGCGCCGGGACAGGCATAGAGACCCAGTACTTC. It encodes CASAGTGIETQYF.

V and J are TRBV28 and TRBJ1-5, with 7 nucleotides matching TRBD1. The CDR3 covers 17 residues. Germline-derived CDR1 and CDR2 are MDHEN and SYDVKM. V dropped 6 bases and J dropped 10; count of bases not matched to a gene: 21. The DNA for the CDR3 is TGTGCCAGCAGGAGCCAGAGGGGACAGCCTCAACTAAATCCCCAGCATTTT. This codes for CASRSQRGQPQLNPQHF.